In this sample, the clone carrying this T cell receptor beta chain turned up many times. Its antigen is unidentified. TCRdb reanalysed the 5' RACE reads using MiXCR and keeps one entry per CDR3 protein. Of approximately 600,000 distinct CDR3 sequences listed, more than 9% are singletons. The sample is drawn from a study of identical twins. The trim removed 3 bases at V and 4 bases at J, leaving 2 bases unmatched. CDR3 size: 15 residues. Germline V CDR1 and CDR2: KGHDR, SFDVKD. Study-wide results and caveats: Among out-of-frame alpha sequences shared by twins, low generation probability occurred in excess.

All donors were healthy Caucasians. These data were likewise used in another study, on yellow fever vaccine responses in identical twins.

Sequencing was done on a sample of PBMCs. The sequence came from a woman under 30 in good health. The chain links TRBV24-1 to TRBJ2-5, with 12 nucleotides matching TRBD2. CDR3 residues: CATSDGLAGRETQYF. The CDR3 DNA is TGTGCCACCAGTGATGGACTAGCGGGAAGAGAGACCCAGTACTTC.